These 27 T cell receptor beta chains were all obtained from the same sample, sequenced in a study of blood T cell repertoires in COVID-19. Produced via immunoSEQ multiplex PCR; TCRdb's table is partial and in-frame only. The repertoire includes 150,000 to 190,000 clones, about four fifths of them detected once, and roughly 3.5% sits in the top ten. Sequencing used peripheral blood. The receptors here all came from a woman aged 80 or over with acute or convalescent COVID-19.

In nucleotides, the CDR3 is TGTGCCAGCTCACCGGAGACAGGGGCGGATTCACCCCTCCACTTT. Translating gives CASSPETGADSPLHF. V usage is TRBV18 and J usage is TRBJ1-6; 8 nucleotides align to TRBD1. The germline gives CDR1 KGHSH, CDR2 LQKENI. CDR3 size: 15 residues. V shed 3 bases, J shed 8 bases, and the junction held 6 bases outside the gene matches.

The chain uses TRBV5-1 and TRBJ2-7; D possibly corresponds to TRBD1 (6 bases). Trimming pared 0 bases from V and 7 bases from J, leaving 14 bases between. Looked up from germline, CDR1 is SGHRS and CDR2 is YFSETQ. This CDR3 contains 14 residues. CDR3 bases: TGCGCCAGCAGCTTGGTACTGGGGGCGAGTGAGCAGTACTTC. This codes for CASSLVLGASEQYF.

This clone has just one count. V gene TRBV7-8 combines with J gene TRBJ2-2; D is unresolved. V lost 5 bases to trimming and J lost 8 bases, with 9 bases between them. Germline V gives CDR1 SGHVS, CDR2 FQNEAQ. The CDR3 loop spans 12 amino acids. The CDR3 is CASSRDIGELFF. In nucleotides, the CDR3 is TGTGCCAGCAGCCGAGATATTGGGGAGCTGTTTTTT.

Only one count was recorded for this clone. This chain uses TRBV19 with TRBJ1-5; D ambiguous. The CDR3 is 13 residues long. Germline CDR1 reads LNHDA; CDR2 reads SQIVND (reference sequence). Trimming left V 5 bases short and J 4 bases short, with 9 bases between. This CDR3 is CASSFGDNQPQHF. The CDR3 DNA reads TGTGCCAGTAGTTTCGGGGATAATCAGCCCCAGCATTTT.

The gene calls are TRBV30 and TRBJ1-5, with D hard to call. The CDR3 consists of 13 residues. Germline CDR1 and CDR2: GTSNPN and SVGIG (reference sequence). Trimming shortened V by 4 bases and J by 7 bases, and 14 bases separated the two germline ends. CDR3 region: CAWTEQPGQPQHF. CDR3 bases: TGTGCCTGGACAGAACAGCCGGGGCAGCCCCAGCATTTT.

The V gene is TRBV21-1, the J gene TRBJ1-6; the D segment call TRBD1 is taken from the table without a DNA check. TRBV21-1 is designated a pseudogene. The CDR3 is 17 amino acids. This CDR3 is CASSISNWTPNEQGTHF. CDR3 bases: TGTGCCAGCAGCATTAGTAACTGGACCCCGAATGAGCAGGGAACCCACTTT.

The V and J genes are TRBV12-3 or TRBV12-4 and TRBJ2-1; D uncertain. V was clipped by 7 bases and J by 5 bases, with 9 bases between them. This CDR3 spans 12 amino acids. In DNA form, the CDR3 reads TGTGCCAGCACCCGCACAGACAATGAGCAGTTCTTC. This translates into CASTRTDNEQFF.

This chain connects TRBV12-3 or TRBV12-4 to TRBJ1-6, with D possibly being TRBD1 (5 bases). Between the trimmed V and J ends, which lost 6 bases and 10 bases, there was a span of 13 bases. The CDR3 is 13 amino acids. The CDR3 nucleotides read TGTGCCAGCAGCATCCGGGGGACCTCACCCCTCCACTTT. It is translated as CASSIRGTSPLHF.

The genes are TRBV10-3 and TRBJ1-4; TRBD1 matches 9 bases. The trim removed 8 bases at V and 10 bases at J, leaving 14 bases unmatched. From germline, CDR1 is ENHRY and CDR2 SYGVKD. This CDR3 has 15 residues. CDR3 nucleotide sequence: TGTGCCATCTCCCCAGGACAGGGGAAGGAAGGAAAACTGTTTTTT. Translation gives CAISPGQGKEGKLFF.

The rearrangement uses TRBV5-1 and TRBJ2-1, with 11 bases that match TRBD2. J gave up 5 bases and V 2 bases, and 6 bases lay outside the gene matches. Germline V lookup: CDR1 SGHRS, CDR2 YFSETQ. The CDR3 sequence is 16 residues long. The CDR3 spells CASSFPGLAEDNEQFF. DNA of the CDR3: TGCGCCAGCAGCTTTCCGGGACTAGCGGAGGACAATGAGCAGTTCTTC.

This CDR3 is CASSWTGQAPNEQFF. DNA for the CDR3: TGCGCCAGCAGCTGGACGGGACAGGCGCCCAATGAGCAGTTCTTC. The chain uses TRBV5-1 and TRBJ2-1, with 8 nucleotides matching TRBD1. Germline values: CDR1 SGHRS, CDR2 YFSETQ. The CDR3 sequence is 15 residues long. Unmatched junction bases numbered 8, after V lost 3 bases and J lost 6 bases.

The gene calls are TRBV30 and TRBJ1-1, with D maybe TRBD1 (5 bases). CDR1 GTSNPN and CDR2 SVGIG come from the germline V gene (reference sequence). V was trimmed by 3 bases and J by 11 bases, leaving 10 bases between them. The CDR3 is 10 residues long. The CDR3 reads CAWRGQRAFF. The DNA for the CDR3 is TGTGCCTGGAGGGGGCAGAGGGCTTTCTTT.

The CDR3 spells CARSLVRLSGILSYEQYF. The DNA for the CDR3 is TGTGCCAGAAGCTTAGTTCGTCTCTCGGGGATACTTTCCTACGAGCAGTACTTC. V and J are TRBV7-5 and TRBJ2-7; no check of the table's D call, TRBD2, against the DNA was made. TRBV7-5 is recorded as a pseudogene. The CDR3 contains 18 residues.

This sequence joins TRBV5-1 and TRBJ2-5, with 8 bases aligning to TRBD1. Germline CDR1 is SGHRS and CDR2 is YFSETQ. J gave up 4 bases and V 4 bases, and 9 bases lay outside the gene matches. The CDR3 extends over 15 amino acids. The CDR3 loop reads CASSVRQGLGETQYF. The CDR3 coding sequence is TGCGCCAGCAGCGTACGACAGGGGTTGGGAGAGACCCAGTACTTC.

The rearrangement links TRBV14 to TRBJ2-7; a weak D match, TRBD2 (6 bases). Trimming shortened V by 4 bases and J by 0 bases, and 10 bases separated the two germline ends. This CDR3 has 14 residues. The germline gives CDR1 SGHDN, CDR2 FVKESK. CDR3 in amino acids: CASSRDFNSYEQYF. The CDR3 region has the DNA TGTGCCAGCAGCCGGGACTTTAACTCCTACGAGCAGTACTTC.

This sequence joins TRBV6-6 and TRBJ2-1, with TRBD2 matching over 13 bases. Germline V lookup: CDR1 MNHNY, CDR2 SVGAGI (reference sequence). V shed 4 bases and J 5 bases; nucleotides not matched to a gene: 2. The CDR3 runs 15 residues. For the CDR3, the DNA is TGTGCCAGCAGTTCGACTAGCGGGGGGAACAATGAGCAGTTCTTC. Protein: CASSSTSGGNNEQFF.

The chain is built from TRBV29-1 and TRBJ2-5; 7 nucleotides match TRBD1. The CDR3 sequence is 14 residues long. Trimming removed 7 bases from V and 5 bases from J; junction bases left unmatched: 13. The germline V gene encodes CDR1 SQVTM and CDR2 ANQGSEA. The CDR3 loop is CSALRQGAGETQYF. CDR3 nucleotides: TGCAGCGCCCTCAGACAGGGTGCGGGTGAGACCCAGTACTTC.

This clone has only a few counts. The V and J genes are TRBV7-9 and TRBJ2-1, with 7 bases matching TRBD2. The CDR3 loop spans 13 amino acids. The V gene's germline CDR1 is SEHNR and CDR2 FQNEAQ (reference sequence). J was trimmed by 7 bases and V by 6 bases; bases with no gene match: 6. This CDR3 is CASSGGGENEQFF. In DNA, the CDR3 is TGTGCCAGCAGTGGCGGGGGAGAAAATGAGCAGTTCTTC.

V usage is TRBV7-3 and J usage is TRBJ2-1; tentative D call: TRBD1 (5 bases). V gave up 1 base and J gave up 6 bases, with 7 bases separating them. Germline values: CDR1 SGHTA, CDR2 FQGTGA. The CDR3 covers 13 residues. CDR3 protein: CASSLIGANEQFF. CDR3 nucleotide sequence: TGTGCCAGCAGCTTAATTGGGGCCAATGAGCAGTTCTTC.

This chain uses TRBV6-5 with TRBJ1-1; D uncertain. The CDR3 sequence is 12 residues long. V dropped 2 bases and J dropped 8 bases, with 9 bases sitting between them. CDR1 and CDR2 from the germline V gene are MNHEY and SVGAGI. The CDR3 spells CASSYGGQEAFF. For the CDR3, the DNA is TGTGCCAGCAGTTACGGCGGTCAGGAAGCTTTCTTT.

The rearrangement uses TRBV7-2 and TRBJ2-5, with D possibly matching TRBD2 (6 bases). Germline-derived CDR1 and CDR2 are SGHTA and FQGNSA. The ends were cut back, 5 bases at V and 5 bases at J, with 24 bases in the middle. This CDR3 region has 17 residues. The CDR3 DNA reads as TGTGCCAGCAGCCCCAGGCCGGGGACTCCCAAAGGGGAGACCCAGTACTTC. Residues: CASSPRPGTPKGETQYF.

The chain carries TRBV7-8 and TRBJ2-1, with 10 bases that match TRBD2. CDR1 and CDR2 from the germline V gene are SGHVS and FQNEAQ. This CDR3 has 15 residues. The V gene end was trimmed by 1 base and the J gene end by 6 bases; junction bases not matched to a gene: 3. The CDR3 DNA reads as TGTGCCAGCAGCTTAGGGCTAGCGGGAGTCAATGAGCAGTTCTTC. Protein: CASSLGLAGVNEQFF.

CDR3 loop: CSAADWDEQYF. The CDR3 coding sequence is TGCAGTGCTGCGGACTGGGACGAGCAGTACTTC. The rearrangement links TRBV20-1 to TRBJ2-7; D possibly corresponds to TRBD2 (5 bases). The CDR3 has 11 amino acids. CDR1 is DFQATT and CDR2 is SNEGSKA in the germline V gene (reference sequence). V was cut by 5 bases and J by 5 bases, with 10 bases left in between.

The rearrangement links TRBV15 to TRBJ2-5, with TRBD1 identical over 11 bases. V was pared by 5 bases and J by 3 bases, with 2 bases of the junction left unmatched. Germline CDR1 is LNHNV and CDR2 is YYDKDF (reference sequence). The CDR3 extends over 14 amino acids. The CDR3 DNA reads TGTGCCACCAGCCGGGACAGGGGGGAAGAGACCCAGTACTTC. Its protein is CATSRDRGEETQYF.

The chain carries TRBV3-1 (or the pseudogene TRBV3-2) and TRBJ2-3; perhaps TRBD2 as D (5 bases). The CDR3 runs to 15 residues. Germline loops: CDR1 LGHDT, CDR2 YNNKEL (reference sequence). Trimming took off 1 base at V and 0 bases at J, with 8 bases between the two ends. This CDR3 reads CASSQVPGSTDTQYF. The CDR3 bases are TGTGCCAGCAGCCAAGTTCCGGGGAGCACAGATACGCAGTATTTT.

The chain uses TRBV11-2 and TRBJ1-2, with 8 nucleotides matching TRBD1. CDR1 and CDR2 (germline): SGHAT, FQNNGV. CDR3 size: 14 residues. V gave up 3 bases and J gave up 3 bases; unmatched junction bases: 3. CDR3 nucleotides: TGTGCCAGCAGCTTGAAACAGGGGGACTATGGCTACACCTTC. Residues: CASSLKQGDYGYTF.

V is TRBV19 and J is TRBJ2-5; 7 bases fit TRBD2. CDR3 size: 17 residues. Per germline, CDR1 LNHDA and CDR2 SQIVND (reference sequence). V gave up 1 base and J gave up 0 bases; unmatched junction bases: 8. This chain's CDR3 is CASSIGLADTYQETQYF. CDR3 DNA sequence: TGTGCCAGTAGTATAGGCCTAGCGGATACGTACCAAGAGACCCAGTACTTC. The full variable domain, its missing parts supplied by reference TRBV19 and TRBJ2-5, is DGGITQSPKYLFRKEGQNVTLSCEQNLNHDAMYWYRQDPGQGLRLIYYSQIVNDFQKGDIAEGYSVSREKKESFPLTVTSAQKNPTAFYLCASSIGLADTYQETQYFGPGTRLLVL.